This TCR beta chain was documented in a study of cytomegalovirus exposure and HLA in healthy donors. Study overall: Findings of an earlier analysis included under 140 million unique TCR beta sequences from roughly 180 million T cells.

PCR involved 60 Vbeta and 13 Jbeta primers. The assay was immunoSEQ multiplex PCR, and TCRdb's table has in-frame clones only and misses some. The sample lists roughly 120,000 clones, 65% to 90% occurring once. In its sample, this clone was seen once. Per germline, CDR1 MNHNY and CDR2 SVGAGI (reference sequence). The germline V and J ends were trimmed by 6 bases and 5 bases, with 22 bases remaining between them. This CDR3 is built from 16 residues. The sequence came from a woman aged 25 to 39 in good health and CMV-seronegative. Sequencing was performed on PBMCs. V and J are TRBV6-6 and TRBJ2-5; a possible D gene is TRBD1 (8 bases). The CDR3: CASRRGGQGAFETQYF. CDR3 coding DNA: TGTGCCAGCAGGAGGGGGGGGCAGGGGGCTTTTGAGACCCAGTACTTC.